The following is a TCR beta chain sequence with its context. The data derive from a study of tumor T cells in aggressive B-cell lymphoma. Clones were read by immunoSEQ multiplex PCR, and TCRdb kept only the in-frame ones, dropping some. The repertoire consists of roughly 700 clones, with about 90% occurring once and the leading ten covering roughly 14%. This CDR3 has 18 residues. V was pared by 0 bases and J by 6 bases, with 12 bases of the junction left unmatched. The TCR originated in an adult with diffuse large B cell lymphoma. Sequencing used tumor tissue. J is TRBJ2-3 and V is TRBV6-7; 10 bases map to TRBD1. TRBV6-7 is flagged as an ORF with uncertain function. The CDR3 sequence: CASSYSGKGRDRGDTQYF. Written as DNA, the CDR3 is TGTGCCAGCAGTTACTCGGGGAAGGGCCGGGACAGGGGTGATACGCAGTATTTT.